This TCR beta chain was found in a study of T-cell memory formation after mild COVID-19. Whole-study results and caveats: Clones which contracted sat mainly in CM and EM if CD4+, and in EMRA if CD8+.

This clonotype was detected once. Its cognate antigen is unknown. Trimming removed 6 bases from V and 2 bases from J, with 19 bases in between. Germline CDR1 reads SGHTA; CDR2 reads FQGNSA. This CDR3 spans 16 amino acids. TCRdb processed the 5' RACE reads anew with MiXCR; each CDR3 protein has one entry. The sample records 300,000 to 350,000 distinct CDR3 sequences, less than 20% being singletons. The J gene is TRBJ1-1, the V gene TRBV7-2; the D gene is possibly TRBD1 (5 bases). The specimen was PBMCs or a T cell subset sorted from them (not recorded which). The TCR comes from a man between 18 and 29 years old who had mild COVID-19 (a few samples of this study predate the infection). Cell type and time point are not known. Here the CDR3 reads CASRKRGGLGNTEAFF. In DNA, the CDR3 is TGTGCCAGCAGAAAAAGGGGAGGGCTAGGAAACACTGAAGCTTTCTTT.